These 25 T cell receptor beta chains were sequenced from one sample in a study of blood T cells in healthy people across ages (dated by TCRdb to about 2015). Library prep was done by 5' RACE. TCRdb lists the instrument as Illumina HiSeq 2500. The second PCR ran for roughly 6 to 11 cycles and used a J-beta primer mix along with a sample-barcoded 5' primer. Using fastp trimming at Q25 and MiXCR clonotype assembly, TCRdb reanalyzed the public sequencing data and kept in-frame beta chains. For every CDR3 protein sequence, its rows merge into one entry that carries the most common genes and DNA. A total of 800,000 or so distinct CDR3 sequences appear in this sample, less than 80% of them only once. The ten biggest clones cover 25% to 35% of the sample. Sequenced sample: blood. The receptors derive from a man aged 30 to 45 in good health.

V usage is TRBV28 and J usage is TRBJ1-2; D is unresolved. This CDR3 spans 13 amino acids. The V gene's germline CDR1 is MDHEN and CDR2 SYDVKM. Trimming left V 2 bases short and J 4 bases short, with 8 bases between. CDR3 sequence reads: CASSLRAAYGYTF. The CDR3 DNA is TGTGCCAGCAGTTTACGGGCAGCCTATGGCTACACCTTC.

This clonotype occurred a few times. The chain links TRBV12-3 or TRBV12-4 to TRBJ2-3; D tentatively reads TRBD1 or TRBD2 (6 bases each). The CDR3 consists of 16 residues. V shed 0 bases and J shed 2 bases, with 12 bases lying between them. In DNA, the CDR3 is TGTGCCAGCAGTTTAGCGGGGGGACACAACACAGATACGCAGTATTTT. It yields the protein CASSLAGGHNTDTQYF.

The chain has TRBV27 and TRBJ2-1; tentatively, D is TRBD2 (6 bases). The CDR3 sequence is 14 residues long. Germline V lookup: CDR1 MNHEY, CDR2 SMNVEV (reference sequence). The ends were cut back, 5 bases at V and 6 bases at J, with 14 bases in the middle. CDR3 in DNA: TGTGCCAGCAGTCGATCGGGAGCGGGCAATGAGCAGTTCTTC. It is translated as CASSRSGAGNEQFF.

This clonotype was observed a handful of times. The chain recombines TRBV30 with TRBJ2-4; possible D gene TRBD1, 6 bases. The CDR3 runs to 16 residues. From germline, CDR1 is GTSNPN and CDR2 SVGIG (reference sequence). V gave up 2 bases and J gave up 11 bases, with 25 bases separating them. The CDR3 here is CAWSRAGDIQGTFQYF. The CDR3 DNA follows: TGTGCCTGGAGTAGGGCAGGGGACATTCAGGGGACATTTCAGTACTTC.

Written as DNA, the CDR3 is TGCAGTGCTATTCATGGACAGACATACAATGAGCAGTTCTTC. As protein: CSAIHGQTYNEQFF. V usage is TRBV20-1 and J usage is TRBJ2-1; D is perhaps TRBD1 (6 bases). The CDR3 spans 14 residues. CDR1 and CDR2 from the germline V gene are DFQATT and SNEGSKA (reference sequence). The V end lost 4 bases, the J end lost 4 bases, and 14 bases lay between the germline ends.

The CDR3 loop reads CASSDGTGEDYTF. The CDR3 DNA is TGTGCCAGCAGTGACGGGACGGGGGAAGACTACACCTTC. The chain carries TRBV6-6 and TRBJ1-2, with a possible D match to TRBD1 (5 bases). The CDR3 runs to 13 residues. Germline V gives CDR1 MNHNY, CDR2 SVGAGI (reference sequence). V was pared by 5 bases and J by 10 bases, with 17 bases between.

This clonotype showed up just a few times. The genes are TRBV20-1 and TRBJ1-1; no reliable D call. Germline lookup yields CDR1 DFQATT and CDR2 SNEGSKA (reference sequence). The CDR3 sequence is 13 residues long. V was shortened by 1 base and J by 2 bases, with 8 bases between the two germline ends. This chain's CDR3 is CSARVTDNTEAFF. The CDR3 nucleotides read TGCAGTGCTAGAGTGACGGATAACACTGAAGCTTTCTTT.

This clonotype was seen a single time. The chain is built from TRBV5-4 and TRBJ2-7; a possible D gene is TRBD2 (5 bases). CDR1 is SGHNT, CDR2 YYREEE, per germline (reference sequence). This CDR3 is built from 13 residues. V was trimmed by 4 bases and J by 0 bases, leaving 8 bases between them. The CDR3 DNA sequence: TGTGCCAGCAGCACGGGGTACTCCTACGAGCAGTACTTC. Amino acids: CASSTGYSYEQYF.

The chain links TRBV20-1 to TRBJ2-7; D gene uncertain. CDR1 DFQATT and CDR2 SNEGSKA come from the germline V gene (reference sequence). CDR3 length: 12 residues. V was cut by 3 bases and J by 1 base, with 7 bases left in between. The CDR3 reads CSARMGSYEQYF. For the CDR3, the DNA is TGCAGTGCTAGGATGGGGTCCTACGAGCAGTACTTC.

In DNA, the CDR3 is TGTGCCAGCACTAGGACAGGCATAGATTCACCCCTCCACTTT. It specifies CASTRTGIDSPLHF. The chain links TRBV25-1 to TRBJ1-6; 7 nucleotides align to TRBD1. Germline values: CDR1 MGHDK, CDR2 SYGVNS. The CDR3 contains 14 residues. Losses at the gene ends were 7 bases for V and 8 bases for J; bases not matched to a gene: 8.

The CDR3 nucleotides read TGTGCCAGCAGCTTACTAGCGGGGGCTTCTTTGGAGACCCAGTACTTC. Translating gives CASSLLAGASLETQYF. The chain uses TRBV7-2 and TRBJ2-7; TRBD2 matches at 10 bases. The J call may be in error: the DNA end matches TRBJ2-5 better. Germline CDR1 is SGHTA and CDR2 is FQGNSA. CDR3 length: 16 residues.

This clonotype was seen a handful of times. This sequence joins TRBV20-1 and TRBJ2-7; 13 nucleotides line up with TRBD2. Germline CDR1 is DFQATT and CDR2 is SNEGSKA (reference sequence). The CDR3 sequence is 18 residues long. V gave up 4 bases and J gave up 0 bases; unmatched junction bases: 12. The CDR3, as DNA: TGCAGTGCTAAACTCCGGACTAGCGGGGGCCTAAGCTCCTACGAGCAGTACTTC. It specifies CSAKLRTSGGLSSYEQYF.

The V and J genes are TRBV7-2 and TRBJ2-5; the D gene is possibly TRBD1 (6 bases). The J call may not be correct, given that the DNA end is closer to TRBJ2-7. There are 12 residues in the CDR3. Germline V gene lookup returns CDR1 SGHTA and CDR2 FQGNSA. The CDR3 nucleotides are TGTGCCAGCAGCTTAAGGACAGCCGAGCAGTACTTC. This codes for CASSLRTAEQYF.

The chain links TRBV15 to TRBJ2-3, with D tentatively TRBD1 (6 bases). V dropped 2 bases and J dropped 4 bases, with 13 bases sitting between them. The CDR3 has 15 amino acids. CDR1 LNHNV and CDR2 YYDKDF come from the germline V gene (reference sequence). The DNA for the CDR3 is TGTGCCACCAGCAGAATGGGGGCGGAGGCAGATACGCAGTATTTT. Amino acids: CATSRMGAEADTQYF. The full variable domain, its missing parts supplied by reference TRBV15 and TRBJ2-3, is DAMVIQNPRYQVTQFGKPVTLSCSQTLNHNVMYWYQQKSSQAPKLLFHYYDKDFNNEADTPDNFQSRRPNTSFCFLDIRSPGLGDTAMYLCATSRMGAEADTQYFGPGTRLTVL.

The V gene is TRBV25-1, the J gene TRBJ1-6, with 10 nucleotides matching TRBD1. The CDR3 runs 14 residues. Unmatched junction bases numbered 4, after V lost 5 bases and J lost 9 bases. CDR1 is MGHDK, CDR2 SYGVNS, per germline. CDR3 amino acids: CASSKTGGGSPLHF. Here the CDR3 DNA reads TGTGCCAGCAGTAAGACAGGGGGCGGTTCACCCCTCCACTTT.

In DNA form, the CDR3 reads TGTGCCAGCAGTACCAGGAGACAGCTTACTAGGACCCAGTACTTC. Its translation is CASSTRRQLTRTQYF. This chain joins TRBV7-9 and TRBJ2-5; D may match TRBD1 or TRBD2 (5 bases each). The germline V and J ends were trimmed by 6 bases and 7 bases, with 21 bases remaining between them. Germline V gene data show CDR1 as SEHNR and CDR2 as FQNEAQ (reference sequence). The length of the CDR3 is 15 residues. The full variable domain, rest sourced from reference TRBV7-9 and TRBJ2-5, is DTGVSQNPRHKITKRGQNVTFRCDPISEHNRLYWYRQTLGQGPEFLTYFQNEAQLEKSRLLSDRFSAERPKGSFSTLEIQRTEQGDSAMYLCASSTRRQLTRTQYFGPGTRLLVL.

CDR3 nucleotides: TGTGCCAGCAAAAGGACAGGACCCTCCTACAATGAGCAGTTCTTC. The encoded protein is CASKRTGPSYNEQFF. The chain links TRBV6-5 to TRBJ2-1; TRBD1 agrees at 7 bases. Losses at the gene ends were 7 bases for V and 0 bases for J; bases not matched to a gene: 6. The CDR3 loop spans 15 amino acids. The germline V gene has CDR1 MNHEY and CDR2 SVGAGI.

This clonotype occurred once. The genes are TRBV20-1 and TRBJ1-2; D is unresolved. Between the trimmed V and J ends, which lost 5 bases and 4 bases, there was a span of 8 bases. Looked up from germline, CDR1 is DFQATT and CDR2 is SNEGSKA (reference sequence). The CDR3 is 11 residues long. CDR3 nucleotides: TGCAGTGCTGAGGAGCGCTATGGCTACACCTTC. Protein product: CSAEERYGYTF.

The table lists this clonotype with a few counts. The CDR3 loop reads CSARAWTGQETQYF. The DNA for the CDR3 is TGCAGTGCTAGAGCATGGACAGGGCAAGAGACCCAGTACTTC. The chain links TRBV20-1 to TRBJ2-5, with 8 bases fitting TRBD1. The V gene's germline CDR1 is DFQATT and CDR2 SNEGSKA (reference sequence). This CDR3 is built from 14 residues. Unmatched junction bases numbered 3, after V lost 1 base and J lost 2 bases.

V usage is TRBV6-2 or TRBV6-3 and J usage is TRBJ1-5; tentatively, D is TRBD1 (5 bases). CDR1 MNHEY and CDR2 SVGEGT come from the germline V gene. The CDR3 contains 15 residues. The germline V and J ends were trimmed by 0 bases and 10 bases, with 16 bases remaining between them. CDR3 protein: CASSYSRTLKAPQHF. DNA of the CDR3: TGTGCCAGCAGTTACTCGAGGACATTAAAAGCTCCCCAGCATTTT.

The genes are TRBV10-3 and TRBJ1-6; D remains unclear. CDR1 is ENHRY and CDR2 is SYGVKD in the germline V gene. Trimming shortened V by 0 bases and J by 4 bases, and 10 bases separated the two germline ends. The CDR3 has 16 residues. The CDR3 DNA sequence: TGTGCCATCAGTGAGTCGCGAGGGAATTATAATTCACCCCTCCACTTT. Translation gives CAISESRGNYNSPLHF.

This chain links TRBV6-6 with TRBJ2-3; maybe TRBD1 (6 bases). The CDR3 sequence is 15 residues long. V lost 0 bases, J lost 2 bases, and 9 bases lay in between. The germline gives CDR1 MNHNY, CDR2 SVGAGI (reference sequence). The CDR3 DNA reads TGTGCCAGCAGTTACTCGGACAGACCCACAGATACGCAGTATTTT. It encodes CASSYSDRPTDTQYF.

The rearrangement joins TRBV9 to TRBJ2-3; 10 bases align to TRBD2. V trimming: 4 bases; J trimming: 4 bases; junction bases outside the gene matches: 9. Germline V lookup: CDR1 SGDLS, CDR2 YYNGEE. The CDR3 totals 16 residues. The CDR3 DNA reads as TGTGCCAGCAGCCAGCGGGGGGGCCTGTTTCCAGATACGCAGTATTTT. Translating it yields CASSQRGGLFPDTQYF.

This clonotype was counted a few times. The CDR3 DNA reads TGTGCCAGCAGTTACTCGGGGACTAGCTCCTACAATGAGCAGTTCTTC. This codes for CASSYSGTSSYNEQFF. The chain combines TRBV6-5 with TRBJ2-1; 8 bases map to TRBD2. Per the germline V gene, CDR1 is MNHEY and CDR2 is SVGAGI. This CDR3 is built from 16 residues. J was trimmed by 0 bases and V by 0 bases; bases with no gene match: 1.

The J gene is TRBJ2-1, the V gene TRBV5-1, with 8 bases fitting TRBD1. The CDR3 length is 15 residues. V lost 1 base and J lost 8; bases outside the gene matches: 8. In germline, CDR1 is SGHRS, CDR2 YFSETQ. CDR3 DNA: TGCGCCAGCAGCTTGAGGTCAGGGGGCATACATGAGCAGTTCTTC. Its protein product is CASSLRSGGIHEQFF.